The 18 T cell receptor beta chains reported below all come from one sample, sequenced in a study of cytomegalovirus exposure and HLA in healthy donors. Use of 60 Vbeta and 13 Jbeta primers characterized the PCR. The data were produced by immunoSEQ multiplex PCR, yet TCRdb's version contains in-frame clones alone and is incomplete. The table lists roughly 150,000 clones, roughly 81% of them singletons. Sequenced material: PBMCs. The receptor set was obtained from a woman aged 18-29 years in good health and CMV-seronegative.

The rearrangement uses TRBV5-4 and TRBJ2-1; the match to TRBD1 covers 7 bases. The germline gives CDR1 SGHNT, CDR2 YYREEE (reference sequence). After removal of 2 bases from V and 7 bases from J, the junction contained 12 bases not matched to a gene. This CDR3 contains 16 residues. The CDR3 region is CASSFAGGIDSNEQFF. CDR3 sequence (DNA): TGTGCCAGCAGCTTCGCAGGGGGAATTGACTCTAATGAGCAGTTCTTC. The whole variable domain, filled in from reference TRBV5-4 and TRBJ2-1, reads ETGVTQSPTHLIKTRGQQVTLRCSSQSGHNTVSWYQQALGQGPQFIFQYYREEENGRGNFPPRFSGLQFPNYSSELNVNALELDDSALYLCASSFAGGIDSNEQFFGPGTRLTVL.

This clone has only a few counts. The rearrangement joins TRBV5-1 to TRBJ1-2, with TRBD1 matching over 12 bases. The CDR3 totals 14 residues. Losses at the gene ends were 3 bases for V and 6 bases for J; bases not matched to a gene: 3. The germline CDR1 and CDR2 sequences are SGHRS and YFSETQ. CDR3 region: CASSSGQGADGYTF. CDR3 DNA sequence: TGCGCCAGCAGCTCGGGACAGGGGGCCGATGGCTACACCTTC.

The table lists this clone with a count of one. This chain joins TRBV9 and TRBJ2-3; 8 nucleotides match TRBD1. From germline, CDR1 is SGDLS and CDR2 YYNGEE. The V segment lost 0 bases and the J segment 3 bases; nucleotides outside the gene matches: 3. CDR3 length equals 15 residues. CDR3 nucleotide sequence: TGTGCCAGCAGCGTAGGGACAGGGCGAACAGATACGCAGTATTTT. Protein product: CASSVGTGRTDTQYF.

This clone occurred a few times. The rearrangement joins TRBV6-1 to TRBJ2-2; TRBD2 might be the D (6 bases). CDR3 length: 16 residues. Germline-derived CDR1 and CDR2 are MNHNS and SASEGT. Trimming took off 3 bases at V and 5 bases at J, with 16 bases between the two ends. The CDR3 coding sequence is TGTGCCAGCAGTGATCGACTAGACCGGTGGACCGGGGAGCTGTTTTTT. Its protein product is CASSDRLDRWTGELFF.

V and J are TRBV7-8 and TRBJ1-2; a possible D gene is TRBD1 (5 bases). The CDR3 has 15 amino acids. CDR1 is SGHVS and CDR2 is FQNEAQ in the germline V gene. V lost 2 bases, J lost 1 base, and 11 bases lay in between. The CDR3 DNA is TGTGCCAGCAGCTTACTGGGGCAGCTTAACTATGGCTACACCTTC. Residues: CASSLLGQLNYGYTF. Looking up the rest from reference TRBV7-8 and TRBJ1-2 gives the full variable domain: GAGVSQSPRYKVAKRGQDVALRCDPISGHVSLFWYQQALGQGPEFLTYFQNEAQLDKSGLPSDRFFAERPEGSVSTLKIQRTQQEDSAVYLCASSLLGQLNYGYTFGSGTRLTVV.

This clone was seen just once. V usage is TRBV5-4 and J usage is TRBJ2-7; 12 bases are a match to TRBD2. The CDR3 sequence is 15 residues long. CDR1 SGHNT and CDR2 YYREEE come from the germline V gene (reference sequence). V dropped 2 bases and J dropped 4; count of bases not matched to a gene: 4. This chain's CDR3 is CASSFPGLAGYEQYF. CDR3 DNA: TGTGCCAGCAGCTTCCCGGGACTAGCGGGTTACGAGCAGTACTTC.

This chain links TRBV29-1 with TRBJ2-1, with 7 bases that match TRBD1. The CDR3 spans 16 residues. Germline V lookup: CDR1 SQVTM, CDR2 ANQGSEA. V lost 5 bases to trimming and J lost 7 bases; unmatched junction nucleotides: 17. CDR3 DNA sequence: TGCAGCGTTACATCCAGGGGGTCGTCTCTTACAAATGAGCAGTTCTTC. Translated: CSVTSRGSSLTNEQFF.

This chain joins TRBV25-1 and TRBJ2-7; TRBD1 matches at 7 bases. Germline CDR1 is MGHDK and CDR2 is SYGVNS. V dropped 5 bases and J dropped 1; count of bases not matched to a gene: 2. The CDR3 length is 13 residues. CDR3 protein: CASSRDSSYEQYF. The CDR3 coding sequence is TGTGCCAGCAGTAGGGACAGTTCCTACGAGCAGTACTTC.

This clone has a handful of counts. V is TRBV10-2 and J is TRBJ2-1, with D maybe TRBD2 (6 bases). The CDR3 runs to 11 residues. Trimming took off 2 bases at V and 14 bases at J, with 10 bases between the two ends. CDR1 and CDR2 from the germline V gene are WSHSY and SAAADI. For the CDR3, the DNA is TGCGCCAGCAGTGAGGGTACTAGCAAGTTCTTC. This codes for CASSEGTSKFF.

A few counts support this clone. The rearrangement joins TRBV9 to TRBJ1-2; D uncertain. The germline V and J ends were trimmed by 4 bases and 2 bases, with 15 bases remaining between them. Germline-derived CDR1 and CDR2 are SGDLS and YYNGEE. This CDR3 has 15 residues. CDR3 sequence: CASSPTAVMNYGYTF. CDR3 nucleotide sequence: TGTGCCAGCAGCCCCACAGCGGTTATGAACTATGGCTACACCTTC.

This chain links TRBV7-8 with TRBJ2-1; D uncertain. Trimming shortened V by 5 bases and J by 7 bases, and 24 bases separated the two germline ends. The CDR3 is 17 amino acids. Germline assignment: CDR1 SGHVS and CDR2 FQNEAQ. DNA for the CDR3: TGTGCCAGCAGCCCAGTGAATCCAACCCCTCCTCTTAATGAGCAGTTCTTC. Translation gives CASSPVNPTPPLNEQFF.

Here the CDR3 DNA reads TGTGCCAGAAGCTGCCCGGGGTCAGTCTACGAGCAGTACTTC. It encodes CARSCPGSVYEQYF. The gene calls are TRBV5-3 and TRBJ2-7; possible D gene TRBD2, 5 bases. TRBV5-3 is designated an ORF whose function remains uncertain. This CDR3 comprises 14 residues. Trimming removed 3 bases at V and 3 bases at J, with 13 bases between.

The chain uses TRBV30 and TRBJ2-7, with D possibly TRBD2 on 5 matching bases. Trimming stripped 5 bases from V and 6 bases from J, with 20 bases between. The CDR3 is made up of 14 amino acids. Germline V gene sequence: CDR1 GTSNPN, CDR2 SVGIG (reference sequence). The CDR3 DNA reads as TGTGCCTGGGGTATCGGGGTAGGCTTGGGCGAGCAGTACTTC. This sequence encodes CAWGIGVGLGEQYF. Filled out from reference TRBV30 and TRBJ2-7, the complete variable domain reads SQTIHQWPATLVQPVGSPLSLECTVEGTSNPNLYWYRQAAGRGLQLLFYSVGIGQISSEVPQNLSASRPQDRQFILSSKKLLLSDSGFYLCAWGIGVGLGEQYFGPGTRLTVT.

The genes are TRBV6-1 and TRBJ1-5; 11 nucleotides align to TRBD1. The CDR3 has 15 amino acids. V was pared by 6 bases and J by 2 bases, with 3 bases of the junction left unmatched. CDR1 MNHNS and CDR2 SASEGT come from the germline V gene. CDR3 amino acids: CASSLGQGGNQPQHF. As DNA, the CDR3 is TGTGCCAGCAGCCTGGGACAGGGGGGCAATCAGCCCCAGCATTTT.

This sequence joins TRBV9 and TRBJ2-3, with 8 bases identical to TRBD1. Germline CDR1 and CDR2: SGDLS and YYNGEE. After removal of 4 bases from V and 1 base from J, the junction contained 11 bases not matched to a gene. This CDR3 contains 17 residues. As DNA, the CDR3 is TGTGCCAGCAGCCCCCGACAGGGGCAGGCGGGCACAGATACGCAGTATTTT. Translated, it gives CASSPRQGQAGTDTQYF. The whole variable domain, remainder taken from reference TRBV9 and TRBJ2-3, is DSGVTQTPKHLITATGQRVTLRCSPRSGDLSVYWYQQSLDQGLQFLIQYYNGEERAKGNILERFSAQQFPDLHSELNLSSLELGDSALYFCASSPRQGQAGTDTQYFGPGTRLTVL.

This chain uses TRBV28 with TRBJ2-7, with TRBD1 matching 8 bases. The length of the CDR3 is 15 residues. V trimming: 5 bases; J trimming: 5 bases; junction bases outside the gene matches: 11. Germline CDR1 MDHEN, CDR2 SYDVKM. CDR3 DNA sequence: TGTGCCAGCAGTCCGGGGGACAGGCCTTCAAACGAGCAGTACTTC. Residues: CASSPGDRPSNEQYF.

This rearrangement joins TRBV7-7 to TRBJ2-7; the match to TRBD1 covers 9 bases. The germline gives CDR1 SSHAT, CDR2 FNYEAQ (reference sequence). The CDR3 consists of 16 residues. J was trimmed by 5 bases and V by 1 base; bases with no gene match: 9. The CDR3 nucleotides are TGTGCCAGCAGCTTAGAGGGGGGGACAGGGCTTCACGAGCAGTACTTC. Translating it yields CASSLEGGTGLHEQYF. The full variable domain, rest sourced from reference TRBV7-7 and TRBJ2-7, is GAGVSQSPRYKVTKRGQDVTLRCDPISSHATLYWYQQALGQGPEFLTYFNYEAQPDKSGLPSDRFSAERPEGSISTLTIQRTEQRDSAMYRCASSLEGGTGLHEQYFGPGTRLTVT.

The chain carries TRBV7-3 and TRBJ2-7; TRBD2 agrees at 15 bases. This CDR3 spans 16 amino acids. Germline V lookup: CDR1 SGHTA, CDR2 FQGTGA. The ends lost 5 bases at V and 7 bases at J; junction bases unmatched: 9. CDR3 DNA: TGTGCCAGCAGCCAAACCGGACTAGCGGGAGGGGAGGAGCAGTACTTC. Its translation: CASSQTGLAGGEEQYF.